There are a few counts of the clone carrying this TCR beta chain. The data originate from a study of T-cell memory formation after mild COVID-19. Each CDR3 protein gets one entry after TCRdb re-called the 5' RACE reads with MiXCR. This table has hundreds of thousands of distinct CDR3 sequences, about an eighth appearing once. V lost 1 base and J lost 2; bases outside the gene matches: 9. Germline values: CDR1 SGHTA, CDR2 FQGNSA. CDR3 length equals 17 residues. The TCR sequence derives from a man between 18 and 29 years old who had mild COVID-19 (a few samples of this study predate the infection). Cell type and time point are not known. The chain couples TRBV7-2 to TRBJ2-3, with TRBD2 matching over 7 bases. The sample comprised PBMCs or a T cell subset sorted from them (not recorded which). CDR3 region: CASSLGAGGGITDTQYF. CDR3 nucleotides: TGTGCCAGCAGCTTAGGTGCAGGCGGGGGAATCACAGATACGCAGTATTTT.